This entry lists 18 T cell receptor beta chains sequenced from one sample in a study of circulating CD8 cells and anti-PD-1 response in melanoma. Sorting of live CD3+CD8+TCRalphabeta+ cells by PD-1 and/or TIGIT gave four subsets. TCR libraries were prepared from about 16 ng of total RNA with the QIAseq Immune Repertoire TCR panel. TCRdb reprocessed the reads with MiXCR, giving one entry per CDR3 protein. The table records 1,500 to 2,000 distinct CDR3 sequences, almost 9.5% of them present only once. This sample comprised CD8+ T cells from PBMCs, obtained at baseline or after one month of anti-PD-1 therapy (not recorded which). The origin of the receptors is a human donor with melanoma.

This clonotype is termed medium-sized. The chain recombines TRBV4-1 with TRBJ2-1; 8 bases match TRBD1. CDR1 MGHRA and CDR2 YSYEKL come from the germline V gene. V shed 1 base, J shed 6 bases, and the junction held 5 bases outside the gene matches. The CDR3 contains 15 residues. CDR3 nucleotide sequence: TGCGCCAGCAGCCAAGTGGGGACAGGAGGCAATGAGCAGTTCTTC. It specifies CASSQVGTGGNEQFF.

This clonotype ranks as large. The chain uses TRBV20-1 and TRBJ2-1; no clear D gene. V shed 5 bases and J shed 5 bases, with 16 bases lying between them. This CDR3 is 14 amino acids long. The germline V gene has CDR1 DFQATT and CDR2 SNEGSKA (reference sequence). CDR3 protein: CSAPGPYDNNEQFF. The CDR3 DNA reads as TGCAGTGCTCCTGGACCCTACGATAACAATGAGCAGTTCTTC.

This clonotype has a handful of counts. At one of its ends the junction is not consistent with the germline gene, which may arise from a read error. The V call is TRBV19, the J call TRBJ2-5; D is unclear. Per germline, CDR1 LNHDA and CDR2 SQIVND (reference sequence). CDR3 length: 13 residues. The CDR3 here is CASSMFGGEAQCF. CDR3 in DNA: TGTGCCAGTAGTATGTTCGGTGGTGAGGCCCAGTGCTTC.

The sample holds a few counts of this clonotype. A much larger clone sits a single nucleotide away, making a read error possible. The chain joins TRBV5-1 to TRBJ2-1; possible D gene TRBD2, 5 bases. The CDR3 has 12 amino acids. Germline CDR1 is SGHRS and CDR2 is YFSETQ. CDR3 coding DNA: TGCGCCAGCAGCTTGGCGGGGAATGAGCAGTGCTTC. Its protein product is CASSLAGNEQCF. Together with reference TRBV5-1 and TRBJ2-1, the CDR3 gives the full variable domain: KAGVTQTPRYLIKTRGQQVTLSCSPISGHRSVSWYQQTPGQGLQFLFEYFSETQRNKGNFPGRFSGRQFSNSRSEMNVSTLELGDSALYLCASSLAGNEQCFGPGTRLTVL.

This clonotype was seen once. The V gene is TRBV14, the J gene TRBJ2-1, with 8 bases identical to TRBD2. The length of the CDR3 is 15 residues. CDR1 is SGHDN and CDR2 is FVKESK in the germline V gene. Unmatched junction bases numbered 9, after V lost 5 bases and J lost 6 bases. In DNA form, the CDR3 reads TGTGCCAGCAGCTTTACCGGACTAGCCCTCAATGAGCAGTTCTTC. Amino acid sequence: CASSFTGLALNEQFF.

This sequence joins TRBV29-1 and TRBJ2-5; tentative D call: TRBD1 (5 bases). The CDR3 runs 13 residues. CDR1 is SQVTM and CDR2 is ANQGSEA in the germline V gene. Trimming removed 6 bases from V and 5 bases from J, with 16 bases in between. DNA for the CDR3: TGCAGCGTCCTCACAATGGGGCCCGAGACCCAGTACTTC. Protein sequence: CSVLTMGPETQYF.

The chain employs TRBV7-3 and TRBJ2-1; D possibly corresponds to TRBD2 (6 bases). V lost 0 bases, J lost 4 bases, and 13 bases lay in between. The CDR3 covers 16 residues. In germline, CDR1 is SGHTA, CDR2 FQGTGA. CDR3 DNA: TGTGCCAGCAGCTTAACGTTGGGGGGAATTTACAATGAGCAGTTCTTC. Translated: CASSLTLGGIYNEQFF.

This clonotype was seen just once. This chain uses TRBV3-1 with TRBJ2-5; 7 bases fit TRBD1. V gave up 5 bases and J gave up 5 bases; unmatched junction bases: 5. This CDR3 has 13 amino acids. The germline V gene has CDR1 LGHDT and CDR2 YNNKEL (reference sequence). The DNA of the CDR3 is TGTGCCAGCAGCTTACCAGGGGGTGAGACCCAGTACTTC. Protein product: CASSLPGGETQYF.

Within the sample, this clonotype is large. The chain links TRBV27 to TRBJ2-3; 9 bases agree with TRBD1. CDR3 size: 17 residues. Per the germline V gene, CDR1 is MNHEY and CDR2 is SMNVEV (reference sequence). V gave up 6 bases and J gave up 0 bases; unmatched junction bases: 10. The CDR3 spells CASRPPPGQGSTDTQYF. The CDR3 nucleotides are TGTGCCAGCAGGCCACCCCCGGGACAGGGTAGCACAGATACGCAGTATTTT.

Judged by abundance, this clonotype is large. CDR3 DNA: TGTGCCAGTAGTACAGGTGGAAATCAGCCCCAGCATTTT. Translation: CASSTGGNQPQHF. This rearrangement joins TRBV19 to TRBJ1-5; D not certain. The germline CDR1 and CDR2 sequences are LNHDA and SQIVND (reference sequence). This CDR3 is 13 amino acids long. V shed 4 bases and J shed 4 bases, with 8 bases lying between them.

By frequency in the sample, this clonotype is medium-sized (0.01 to 0.1%). This sequence joins TRBV29-1 and TRBJ1-1; D unclear. The germline V and J ends were trimmed by 4 bases and 0 bases, with 6 bases remaining between them. The CDR3 consists of 12 residues. Looked up from germline, CDR1 is SQVTM and CDR2 is ANQGSEA. This CDR3 is CSVGGMNTEAFF. DNA for the CDR3: TGCAGCGTTGGTGGGATGAACACTGAAGCTTTCTTT.

This clonotype is deemed large. The V and J genes are TRBV19 and TRBJ2-1; the match to TRBD2 covers 15 bases. The V gene's germline CDR1 is LNHDA and CDR2 SQIVND (reference sequence). The CDR3 totals 15 residues. V shed 4 bases, J shed 10 bases, and the junction held 5 bases outside the gene matches. The DNA for the CDR3 is TGTGCCAGTAGTAGGACTAGCGGGGGGGCCGAGGAGCAGTTCTTC. Residues: CASSRTSGGAEEQFF.

Relative to its sample, this clonotype is medium-sized. The rearrangement joins TRBV27 to TRBJ2-1; D perhaps matches TRBD2 (6 bases). In germline, CDR1 is MNHEY, CDR2 SMNVEV (reference sequence). The CDR3 runs 17 residues. V lost 4 bases and J 0 bases, leaving 16 bases between the germline ends. In DNA form, the CDR3 reads TGTGCCAGCAGTTCCCGGGACTCCCCAGGCTCCTACAATGAGCAGTTCTTC. Translating it yields CASSSRDSPGSYNEQFF.

On this clonotype itself: A read error may be the cause here, since a much bigger clone is one base away. The chain combines TRBV4-1 with TRBJ2-3, with TRBD2 identical over 10 bases. The germline V gene has CDR1 MGHRA and CDR2 YSYEKL. The CDR3 is 16 amino acids. CDR3 in DNA: TGCGCCAGCAGCCGGACTAGCGGAATAAGCATAGATACGCAGTATTTT. It encodes CASSRTSGISIDTQYF.

A single count supports this clonotype. As the CDR3 is not closed by the conserved phenylalanine or tryptophan, this likely results from a read error. The V and J genes are TRBV25-1 and TRBJ2-7; possibly TRBD1 for D (5 bases). Germline V gene lookup returns CDR1 MGHDK and CDR2 SYGVNS. The CDR3 runs to 12 residues. V dropped 2 bases and J dropped 4 bases, with 6 bases sitting between them. CDR3 nucleotides: TGTGCCAGCAGTGAAAGGGGTTACGAGCAGTACTCC. Its protein product is CASSERGYEQYS.

By share of the sample, this clonotype is medium-sized. The chain recombines TRBV25-1 with TRBJ2-7; possibly TRBD2 for D (5 bases). Looked up from germline, CDR1 is MGHDK and CDR2 is SYGVNS. With 4 bases removed from V and 1 base from J, the gap between germline ends came to 11 bases. The CDR3 loop spans 14 amino acids. The CDR3 DNA sequence: TGTGCCAGCAGTGTCGCAGGACTTTCCTACGAGCAGTACTTC. Translated, it gives CASSVAGLSYEQYF.

This clonotype is labeled medium-sized (0.01 to 0.1%). The gene calls are TRBV27 and TRBJ2-7; 12 bases map to TRBD2. V was clipped by 0 bases and J by 7 bases; unmatched bases: 7. Germline-derived CDR1 and CDR2 are MNHEY and SMNVEV (reference sequence). There are 16 residues in the CDR3. The DNA for the CDR3 is TGTGCCAGCAGTTTATCCGGACTAGCGGGGCCCCTGGAGCAGTACTTC. Its protein product is CASSLSGLAGPLEQYF.

This clonotype is termed medium-sized. The chain couples TRBV20-1 to TRBJ2-3; D gene unclear. The germline V and J ends were trimmed by 3 bases and 0 bases, with 13 bases remaining between them. There are 15 residues in the CDR3. The germline CDR1 and CDR2 sequences are DFQATT and SNEGSKA (reference sequence). The CDR3 DNA reads as TGCAGTGCTAGTGCGGTAGCAAGAAGCACAGATACGCAGTATTTT. This encodes CSASAVARSTDTQYF.